The source of this T cell receptor (beta chain) is a study of CD8+ T cells in alopecia areata. Study-wide background: The percentage of affected scalp area served as the score of severity for treated patients. The study, taken as a whole, reports: Tofacitinib significantly brought down scalp clonality and expanded CD8+ clones among top 100. Whether baseline CD8+ expansion is linked to response remains uncertain, given a single nonresponder.

For this clone: Its specificity is not known.

Sequencing relied on a cDNA template that was reverse transcribed from extracted RNA. Measured with immunoSEQ multiplex PCR; TCRdb has only the in-frame clones, and not every one. Of 180,000 or so clones listed, 58% are singletons. The ends were cut back, 7 bases at V and 0 bases at J, with 13 bases in the middle. This CDR3 contains 16 residues. Germline lookup yields CDR1 SNHLY and CDR2 FYNNEI. Treatment defined: oral pan-JAK inhibitor, 5-10 mg twice daily. Patients with alopecia areata provided lesional scalp punch biopsies as well as peripheral blood. The specimen was CD4+ T cells sorted from blood, collected around week 55, from a patient treated with tofacitinib. This TCR came from a human donor with alopecia areata. The chain recombines TRBV2 with TRBJ2-6; D may be TRBD1 (6 bases). The DNA of the CDR3 is TGTGCCAGCACCCGGGACACCCGCTCTGGGGCCAACGTCCTGACTTTC. This encodes CASTRDTRSGANVLTF. Full variable domain (missing parts from reference TRBV2 and TRBJ2-6): EPEVTQTPSHQVTQMGQEVILRCVPISNHLYFYWYRQILGQKVEFLVSFYNNEISEKSEIFDDQFSVERPDGSNFTLKIRSTKLEDSAMYFCASTRDTRSGANVLTFGAGSRLTVL.